Shown below are 32 T cell receptor beta chains from a single sample sequenced in a study. MiXCR, run by TCRdb on the 5' RACE reads, gives a single entry per CDR3 protein. The profile covers about 32,000 distinct CDR3 sequences, with roughly 27% appearing a single time and about 2.5% taken by the ten largest. Treg sorting used a CD4+CD25+CD127-/low gate. What was sequenced was tumor-infiltrating Tregs sorted from the breast tumor. The source of these receptors is a female donor with breast cancer.

This clonotype counts as medium-sized. The chain links TRBV18 to TRBJ1-5; D gene unclear. This CDR3 has 13 residues. With 2 bases removed from V and 9 bases from J, the gap between germline ends came to 11 bases. Germline V gene sequence: CDR1 KGHSH, CDR2 LQKENI. The CDR3 loop is CASSPGHWGPQHF. The CDR3 DNA sequence: TGTGCCAGCTCACCAGGCCATTGGGGGCCCCAGCATTTT.

The V and J genes are TRBV24-1 and TRBJ2-1; perhaps TRBD2 as D (6 bases). CDR1 and CDR2 from the germline V gene are KGHDR and SFDVKD. Trimming took off 3 bases at V and 0 bases at J, with 17 bases between the two ends. The CDR3 loop spans 18 amino acids. CDR3 coding DNA: TGTGCCACCAGTGATCCAAGAGGACGGGAGAGCTCCTACAATGAGCAGTTCTTC. This encodes CATSDPRGRESSYNEQFF.

The V and J genes are TRBV5-4 and TRBJ1-1; the match to TRBD1 covers 9 bases. CDR3 length equals 15 residues. Unmatched junction bases numbered 5, after V lost 2 bases and J lost 3 bases. The germline gives CDR1 SGHNT, CDR2 YYREEE (reference sequence). CDR3 in DNA: TGTGCCAGCAGCTTAGGACAGGGGTGGGACACTGAAGCTTTCTTT. Translating gives CASSLGQGWDTEAFF.

This clonotype was detected once. This may come from a read error, since a much larger clone is one base off. This chain joins TRBV28 and TRBJ2-4; 10 positions match TRBD2. This CDR3 region has 16 residues. Germline trimming cut 8 bases from V and 7 bases from J; bases unmatched to any gene: 14. CDR1 and CDR2 (germline): MDHEN, SYDVKM. In nucleotides, the CDR3 is TGTGCCAGCGGTCCTATTCAAGCGGGAGGGCGGAACATTCAGTACTTC. Its protein product is CASGPIQAGGRNIQYF.

In the case of this clonotype: A single base separates this from a much larger clone, so it may be a read error. The CDR3 sequence is CASSVQGTSSPLHF. CDR3 bases: TGTGCCAGCAGCGTACAGGGGACTAGTTCACCCCTCCACTTT. The rearrangement uses TRBV7-9 and TRBJ1-6, with TRBD1 matching over 7 bases. The CDR3 extends over 14 amino acids. Per germline, CDR1 SEHNR and CDR2 FQNEAQ (reference sequence). Trimming removed 5 bases from V and 9 bases from J; junction bases left unmatched: 7.

This clonotype was recorded many times. This chain joins TRBV7-9 and TRBJ2-1; 7 nucleotides agree with TRBD2. The junction had 5 bases not matched to a gene; V was cut back by 5 bases and J by 7 bases. Per germline, CDR1 SEHNR and CDR2 FQNEAQ (reference sequence). The CDR3 runs to 13 residues. This chain's CDR3 is CASSRRGENEQFF. The CDR3 bases are TGTGCCAGCAGCCGCCGGGGGGAAAATGAGCAGTTCTTC.

Details on this clonotype: A much larger clone sits a single nucleotide away, making a read error possible. The V call is TRBV27, the J call TRBJ2-1, with 11 bases identical to TRBD2. The CDR3 runs 16 residues. Looked up from germline, CDR1 is MNHEY and CDR2 is SMNVEV (reference sequence). CDR3 residues: CANSSTTSGTAHEQFF. In DNA form, the CDR3 reads TGTGCCAACAGTTCAACGACTAGCGGGACGGCCCATGAGCAGTTCTTC.

This clonotype was detected many times. V usage is TRBV6-5 and J usage is TRBJ2-7; 11 nucleotides align to TRBD1. The CDR3 extends over 14 amino acids. Germline CDR1 MNHEY, CDR2 SVGAGI. Trimming cost V 6 bases and J 2 bases; bases outside gene matches: 3. The CDR3 DNA reads as TGTGCCAGCAGCCGGGACAGGGGGACCTACGAGCAGTACTTC. It encodes CASSRDRGTYEQYF.

The sample holds many counts of this clonotype. The gene calls are TRBV12-3 or TRBV12-4 and TRBJ2-1; 7 bases align to TRBD1. CDR3 size: 14 residues. The trim removed 5 bases at V and 8 bases at J, leaving 9 bases unmatched. For the CDR3, the DNA is TGTGCCAGCAGTCGGACAGGAGCGGTGGATGAGCAGTTCTTC. It translates to CASSRTGAVDEQFF.

Of note for this clonotype: Possible read error: a much larger clone is one base away. The CDR3 carries no conserved terminal phenylalanine or tryptophan, so it likely arises from a read error. The J gene is TRBJ2-3, the V gene TRBV11-2; D not certain. The germline V gene has CDR1 SGHAT and CDR2 FQNNGV. The ends were cut back, 0 bases at V and 2 bases at J, with 3 bases in the middle. There are 13 residues in the CDR3. Written as DNA, the CDR3 is TGTGCCAGCAGCTTAGACCCCACAGATACGCAGTATTCT. Its translation is CASSLDPTDTQYS.

This clonotype was counted at least ten times. This chain links TRBV7-2 with TRBJ1-1; D not certain. The CDR3 has 14 amino acids. V lost 1 base, J lost 3 bases, and 9 bases lay in between. In germline, CDR1 is SGHTA, CDR2 FQGNSA. CDR3 bases: TGTGCCAGCAGCTTAGAGGACGGATACACTGAAGCTTTCTTT. This gives the protein CASSLEDGYTEAFF. The full variable domain, its missing parts supplied by reference TRBV7-2 and TRBJ1-1, is GAGVSQSPSNKVTEKGKDVELRCDPISGHTALYWYRQSLGQGLEFLIYFQGNSAPDKSGLPSDRFSAERTGGSVSTLTIQRTQQEDSAVYLCASSLEDGYTEAFFGQGTRLTVV.

As concerns this clonotype: The DNA is omitted, as the CDR3 cannot be located on it reliably, and the CDR3 follows TCRdb's listing. The V and J genes are TRBV28 and TRBJ2-7; the D call TRBD2 from the table was never checked on the DNA. The CDR3 has 23 amino acids, counting both end residues. Looked up from germline, CDR1 is MDHEN and CDR2 is SYDVKM. CDR3 region: CASSFYICSASGLAGGFSYEQYF.

Only a few counts were recorded for this clonotype. The chain recombines TRBV7-8 with TRBJ2-5; 8 nucleotides align to TRBD2. Losses at the gene ends were 8 bases for V and 2 bases for J; bases not matched to a gene: 13. This CDR3 is 16 amino acids long. Germline V gene sequence: CDR1 SGHVS, CDR2 FQNEAQ. CDR3 residues: CASGSRRGGFQETQYF. The CDR3 DNA sequence: TGTGCCAGCGGATCAAGGCGCGGGGGGTTTCAAGAGACCCAGTACTTC. Together with reference TRBV7-8 and TRBJ2-5, the CDR3 gives the full variable domain: GAGVSQSPRYKVAKRGQDVALRCDPISGHVSLFWYQQALGQGPEFLTYFQNEAQLDKSGLPSDRFFAERPEGSVSTLKIQRTQQEDSAVYLCASGSRRGGFQETQYFGPGTRLLVL.

This clonotype was seen many times. The rearrangement links TRBV24-1 to TRBJ2-7; 7 bases match TRBD1. The CDR3 is 14 amino acids. Germline V lookup: CDR1 KGHDR, CDR2 SFDVKD. J lost 3 bases, V lost 6 bases, and 7 bases had no gene match. The CDR3 sequence is CATSPRDSYYEQYF. For the CDR3, the DNA is TGTGCCACCAGTCCTCGGGACAGCTACTACGAGCAGTACTTC.

In its sample, this clonotype ranks as medium-sized (0.01 to 0.1%). The V and J genes are TRBV4-1 and TRBJ2-1; D gene unclear. V was cut by 0 bases and J by 11 bases, with 11 bases left in between. The CDR3 runs to 13 residues. Germline lookup yields CDR1 MGHRA and CDR2 YSYEKL. CDR3 sequence reads: CASSQDRETQQFF. CDR3 nucleotides: TGCGCCAGCAGCCAAGATCGCGAGACACAGCAGTTCTTC.

This clonotype was seen repeatedly, ten times or more. The chain uses TRBV3-1 and TRBJ2-1; D unclear. CDR3 length: 12 amino acids. Looked up from germline, CDR1 is LGHDT and CDR2 is YNNKEL (reference sequence). V was shortened by 0 bases and J by 7 bases, with 4 bases between the two germline ends. The CDR3 here is CASSQDVNEQFF. In DNA, the CDR3 is TGTGCCAGCAGCCAAGATGTTAATGAGCAGTTCTTC.

Many counts were recorded for this clonotype. The chain links TRBV7-3 to TRBJ2-1; D is possibly TRBD1 (5 bases). The CDR3 is 16 amino acids. The V gene lost 5 bases and the J gene lost 2 bases, with 16 bases spanning the gap. CDR1 SGHTA and CDR2 FQGTGA come from the germline V gene. The CDR3 DNA is TGTGCCAGCAGCGAGGACACCCTTTTAACCTACAATGAGCAGTTCTTC. Its protein product is CASSEDTLLTYNEQFF.

This clonotype was observed many times. The rearrangement uses TRBV20-1 and TRBJ2-1; 8 bases are a match to TRBD1. Germline V lookup: CDR1 DFQATT, CDR2 SNEGSKA (reference sequence). Trimming cost V 3 bases and J 5 bases; bases outside gene matches: 9. The CDR3 runs to 15 residues. The CDR3 bases are TGCAGTGCTAGGGCTAGGACAGGGTTAGACAATGAGCAGTTCTTC. This gives the protein CSARARTGLDNEQFF.

This clonotype is labeled medium-sized (0.01 to 0.1%). This rearrangement joins TRBV15 to TRBJ2-7; TRBD2 matches at 13 bases. V lost 5 bases and J lost 2; bases outside the gene matches: 3. The CDR3 is made up of 15 amino acids. Germline V CDR1 and CDR2: LNHNV, YYDKDF (reference sequence). The CDR3 DNA is TGTGCCACCAGCCCCACTAGCGGGAGGGCCTACGAGCAGTACTTC. Its protein is CATSPTSGRAYEQYF.

The chain employs TRBV5-1 and TRBJ2-2, with 10 bases matching TRBD2. The CDR3 consists of 16 residues. Germline values: CDR1 SGHRS, CDR2 YFSETQ. V shed 1 base, J shed 6 bases, and the junction held 6 bases outside the gene matches. The CDR3: CASSLTSGERAGELFF. The CDR3 DNA reads TGCGCCAGCAGCTTGACTAGCGGGGAACGGGCCGGGGAGCTGTTTTTT.

The DNA for the CDR3 is TGTGCCAGCAGTCCCATTAGGGGGGCCTACGAGCAGTACTTC. Translated, it gives CASSPIRGAYEQYF. V is TRBV5-5 and J is TRBJ2-7; D could derive from TRBD1 or TRBD2 (6 bases each). The CDR3 has 14 amino acids. Between the trimmed V and J ends, which lost 5 bases and 2 bases, there was a span of 14 bases. Germline values: CDR1 SGHKS, CDR2 YYEKEE (reference sequence).

V and J are TRBV2 and TRBJ1-1; 11 bases map to TRBD1. Per germline, CDR1 SNHLY and CDR2 FYNNEI. The CDR3 runs 12 residues. The V and J ends lost 9 bases and 6 bases, in that order; junction bases with no gene match: 3. The CDR3, as DNA: TGTGCCAGAAGGACAGGGGGCCCTGAAGCTTTCTTT. It codes for CARRTGGPEAFF.

The gene calls are TRBV6-5 and TRBJ1-5; perhaps TRBD1 as D (5 bases). V gave up 6 bases and J gave up 6 bases, with 15 bases separating them. Germline V gene data show CDR1 as MNHEY and CDR2 as SVGAGI. This CDR3 has 14 amino acids. This chain's CDR3 is CASRPSGGSQPQHF. CDR3 DNA: TGTGCCAGCAGGCCCTCTGGGGGTAGTCAGCCCCAGCATTTT.

This CDR3 is CASRRTSGITQYF. The CDR3 region has the DNA TGTGCCAGCAGGCGGACTAGCGGGATTACGCAGTATTTT. The V call is TRBV6-5, the J call TRBJ2-3, with 12 bases matching TRBD2. This CDR3 is 13 amino acids long. CDR1 and CDR2 (germline): MNHEY, SVGAGI. J gave up 8 bases and V 6 bases, and 3 bases lay outside the gene matches.

This clonotype was observed many times. The J gene is TRBJ2-7, the V gene TRBV5-1, with TRBD1 identical over 7 bases. V shed 4 bases, J shed 3 bases, and the junction held 7 bases outside the gene matches. This CDR3 has 14 amino acids. Germline V gene lookup returns CDR1 SGHRS and CDR2 YFSETQ. The CDR3 nucleotides are TGCGCCAGCAGCATGGGGACAGCGAACTACGAGCAGTACTTC. Protein product: CASSMGTANYEQYF.

Concerning this clonotype: A much more abundant neighbour one base away suggests this may be a read error. The rearrangement links TRBV6-6 to TRBJ1-3; no firm D call. CDR1 and CDR2 (germline): MNHNY, SVGAGI (reference sequence). CDR3 length: 16 amino acids. CDR3 residues: CASSPPGRSSGDTIYF. The CDR3, as DNA: TGTGCCAGCAGCCCCCCCGGGAGGAGCTCTGGAGACACCATATATTTT.

In the case of this clonotype: A much larger clonotype is one base distant, so this may be a read error. Given the absence of the conserved phenylalanine or tryptophan at the CDR3 end, a read error is likely. The chain links TRBV5-1 to TRBJ2-7; TRBD2 agrees at 7 bases. The CDR3 contains 18 residues. After removal of 0 bases from V and 4 bases from J, the junction contained 16 bases not matched to a gene. The V gene's germline CDR1 is SGHRS and CDR2 YFSETQ. The CDR3 region is CASSLAGRENYKGYEQYL. The CDR3 region has the DNA TGCGCCAGCAGCTTGGCTGGGCGGGAGAATTATAAGGGGTACGAGCAGTACCTC.

This clonotype was counted a few times. Given a much more abundant clone one base away, this may be a read error. This sequence joins TRBV20-1 and TRBJ2-1, with 9 bases matching TRBD2. V was pared by 1 base and J by 8 bases, with 12 bases of the junction left unmatched. The length of the CDR3 is 16 residues. Germline CDR1 reads DFQATT; CDR2 reads SNEGSKA (reference sequence). The CDR3 is CSARVLAVAGVDEQFF. CDR3 coding DNA: TGCAGTGCTAGAGTGCTGGCGGTAGCGGGAGTGGATGAGCAGTTCTTC.

This clonotype was counted ten times or more. The rearrangement uses TRBV6-6 and TRBJ2-7, with 10 bases fitting TRBD2. The CDR3 is made up of 15 amino acids. The junction had 9 bases not matched to a gene; V was cut back by 5 bases and J by 5 bases. Germline-derived CDR1 and CDR2 are MNHNY and SVGAGI (reference sequence). The CDR3 coding sequence is TGTGCCAGCAGTCCCAGCGGGAGGGCCTTCCACGAGCAGTACTTC. Translation gives CASSPSGRAFHEQYF.

The V gene is TRBV5-5, the J gene TRBJ2-5; 7 bases match TRBD1. Losses at the gene ends were 5 bases for V and 6 bases for J; bases not matched to a gene: 7. Looked up from germline, CDR1 is SGHKS and CDR2 is YYEKEE (reference sequence). CDR3 length equals 13 residues. DNA of the CDR3: TGTGCCAGCAGTATGGACAGGCCCAAGACCCAGTACTTC. Translation: CASSMDRPKTQYF. The full variable domain, its missing parts supplied by reference TRBV5-5 and TRBJ2-5, is DAGVTQSPTHLIKTRGQQVTLRCSPISGHKSVSWYQQVLGQGPQFIFQYYEKEERGRGNFPDRFSARQFPNYSSELNVNALLLGDSALYLCASSMDRPKTQYFGPGTRLLVL.

This clonotype was observed a handful of times. The chain is built from TRBV6-5 and TRBJ2-7; 9 bases are shared with TRBD1. Germline CDR1 MNHEY, CDR2 SVGAGI. V dropped 6 bases and J dropped 6; count of bases not matched to a gene: 9. The CDR3 totals 14 residues. CDR3 in DNA: TGTGCCAGCAGCAAGGGACAGGGATCACGCGAGCAGTACTTC. Translated, it gives CASSKGQGSREQYF.

This clonotype was observed many times. The chain joins TRBV5-6 to TRBJ2-1, with D maybe TRBD1 (5 bases). CDR3 length: 14 amino acids. V lost 4 bases and J 8 bases, leaving 16 bases between the germline ends. Germline V gene lookup returns CDR1 SGHDT and CDR2 YYEEEE. The CDR3 bases are TGTGCCAGCAGCCTCAAGGGGCATGGGTATGAGCAGTTCTTC. Its protein is CASSLKGHGYEQFF. Full variable domain (missing parts from reference TRBV5-6 and TRBJ2-1): DAGVTQSPTHLIKTRGQQVTLRCSPKSGHDTVSWYQQALGQGPQFIFQYYEEEERQRGNFPDRFSGHQFPNYSSELNVNALLLGDSALYLCASSLKGHGYEQFFGPGTRLTVL.